The 18 T cell receptor beta chains reported below all come from one sample, sequenced in a study of blood T cell repertoires in COVID-19. Here immunoSEQ multiplex PCR was the method, and the copy in TCRdb shows in-frame clones only, minus some. The table includes just over 650,000 clones, about nine tenths detected once. The sample comprised peripheral blood. The origin of the receptors is a woman between 18 and 29 years old with acute or convalescent COVID-19.

This clone has just one count. The chain employs TRBV30 and TRBJ1-1; D is undetermined. CDR1 is GTSNPN and CDR2 is SVGIG in the germline V gene (reference sequence). Trimming cost V 0 bases and J 5 bases, with 7 bases left between them. The CDR3 totals 12 residues. The CDR3 coding sequence is TGTGCCTGGAGTGTAGCAAGAACTGAAGCTTTCTTT. Amino acids: CAWSVARTEAFF.

The chain combines TRBV19 with TRBJ1-5, with 8 nucleotides matching TRBD1. CDR3 length: 13 residues. With V trimmed by 8 bases and J by 6 bases, 6 bases remained unmatched. Germline lookup yields CDR1 LNHDA and CDR2 SQIVND (reference sequence). The CDR3 region is CASVPRGRQPQHF. DNA for the CDR3: TGTGCCAGTGTGCCCAGGGGGCGTCAGCCCCAGCATTTT.

The gene calls are TRBV5-1 and TRBJ2-6; 8 nucleotides line up with TRBD1. CDR3 length equals 16 residues. CDR1 and CDR2 from the germline V gene are SGHRS and YFSETQ. The V and J ends lost 0 bases and 2 bases, in that order; junction bases with no gene match: 1. Here the CDR3 reads CASSLGGQAGANVLTF. In nucleotides, the CDR3 is TGCGCCAGCAGCTTGGGGGGACAGGCTGGGGCCAACGTCCTGACTTTC.

The V gene is TRBV5-1, the J gene TRBJ1-4, with 7 bases fitting TRBD1. Germline loops: CDR1 SGHRS, CDR2 YFSETQ. V dropped 4 bases and J dropped 0; count of bases not matched to a gene: 6. The CDR3 runs 16 residues. CDR3 sequence: CASSKDRASTNEKLFF. CDR3 nucleotide sequence: TGCGCCAGCAGCAAAGACAGGGCGTCAACTAATGAAAAACTGTTTTTT.

J is TRBJ1-2 and V is TRBV4-1; 7 bases match TRBD1. V gave up 3 bases and J gave up 4 bases; unmatched junction bases: 2. CDR1 and CDR2 (germline): MGHRA, YSYEKL. The CDR3 totals 13 residues. Written as DNA, the CDR3 is TGCGCCAGCAGCCATGCAGGGGGCTATGGCTACACCTTC. Its translation: CASSHAGGYGYTF.

This sequence joins TRBV25-1 and TRBJ2-7; perhaps TRBD2 as D (6 bases). This CDR3 is built from 14 residues. Trimming stripped 0 bases from V and 6 bases from J, with 12 bases between. Per the germline V gene, CDR1 is MGHDK and CDR2 is SYGVNS. The CDR3 region has the DNA TGTGCCAGCAGTGAATATGCGCGGGGCGGCGAGCAGTACTTC. This translates into CASSEYARGGEQYF.

This clone appeared many times. The chain is built from TRBV7-6 and TRBJ2-7; 9 bases are shared with TRBD1. The length of the CDR3 is 17 residues. After removal of 5 bases from V and 2 bases from J, the junction contained 13 bases not matched to a gene. CDR1 is SGHVS and CDR2 is FNYEAQ in the germline V gene. This CDR3 reads CASSPGVEGQGAYEQYF. The DNA for the CDR3 is TGTGCCAGCAGCCCCGGCGTGGAGGGACAGGGTGCCTACGAGCAGTACTTC.

CDR3 DNA sequence: TGTGCCAGCAGCCCCCCTTATAGCGGAACGTACAATGAGCAGTTCTTC. It codes for CASSPPYSGTYNEQFF. V gene TRBV13 combines with J gene TRBJ2-1; D is possibly TRBD2 (6 bases). Germline values: CDR1 PRHDT, CDR2 FYEKMQ (reference sequence). The ends were cut back, 5 bases at V and 4 bases at J, with 18 bases in the middle. The CDR3 covers 16 residues.

V and J are TRBV6-5 and TRBJ1-4; TRBD1 agrees at 7 bases. V gave up 6 bases and J gave up 7 bases; unmatched junction bases: 5. The CDR3 runs 13 residues. Germline CDR1 reads MNHEY; CDR2 reads SVGAGI. Here the CDR3 DNA reads TGTGCCAGCAGCGAGAGGGGGCCTGAAAAACTGTTTTTT. It translates to CASSERGPEKLFF.

The chain is built from TRBV5-6 and TRBJ2-7, with D perhaps matching TRBD1 (5 bases). CDR1 is SGHDT and CDR2 is YYEEEE in the germline V gene. The CDR3 covers 14 residues. The germline V and J ends were trimmed by 5 bases and 7 bases, with 19 bases remaining between them. For the CDR3, the DNA is TGTGCCAGCAGAGATGCAGGGAATTTGCGGGAGCAGTACTTC. Residues: CASRDAGNLREQYF. The whole variable domain, remainder taken from reference TRBV5-6 and TRBJ2-7, is DAGVTQSPTHLIKTRGQQVTLRCSPKSGHDTVSWYQQALGQGPQFIFQYYEEEERQRGNFPDRFSGHQFPNYSSELNVNALLLGDSALYLCASRDAGNLREQYFGPGTRLTVT.

In DNA form, the CDR3 reads TGTGCCAGTAGTCCCGGACAGGGAAGCTCTGGGGCCAACGTCCTGACTTTC. It codes for CASSPGQGSSGANVLTF. The gene calls are TRBV19 and TRBJ2-6; 8 nucleotides align to TRBD1. The V and J ends lost 5 bases and 0 bases, in that order; junction bases with no gene match: 6. This CDR3 is 17 amino acids long. Germline V gene lookup returns CDR1 LNHDA and CDR2 SQIVND (reference sequence).

This chain uses TRBV27 with TRBJ1-2, with D possibly being TRBD1 (5 bases). Germline CDR1 reads MNHEY; CDR2 reads SMNVEV (reference sequence). The CDR3 covers 14 residues. V was pared by 3 bases and J by 4 bases, with 12 bases between. CDR3 nucleotide sequence: TGTGCCAGCAGTTTGGGGAGGGGAACCTATGGCTACACCTTC. Protein sequence: CASSLGRGTYGYTF.

The CDR3 region is CASSARQEINYGYTF. DNA for the CDR3: TGTGCCAGCAGCGCCCGACAGGAGATAAACTATGGCTACACCTTC. This chain uses TRBV9 with TRBJ1-2, with D perhaps matching TRBD1 (6 bases). V was cut by 3 bases and J by 2 bases, with 14 bases left in between. Germline CDR1 is SGDLS and CDR2 is YYNGEE. The CDR3 is 15 amino acids.

The chain employs TRBV6-5 and TRBJ2-2, with a tentative D call TRBD1 (7 bases). CDR1 and CDR2 from the germline V gene are MNHEY and SVGAGI. CDR3 length: 15 amino acids. V dropped 6 bases and J dropped 5 bases, with 16 bases sitting between them. The CDR3 DNA reads TGTGCCAGCAGAACGACAGGGACTTCTACCGGGGAGCTGTTTTTT. It codes for CASRTTGTSTGELFF.

The V gene is TRBV2, the J gene TRBJ1-5; 9 nucleotides agree with TRBD1. V trimming: 6 bases; J trimming: 2 bases; junction bases outside the gene matches: 14. CDR3 length: 18 amino acids. The germline gives CDR1 SNHLY, CDR2 FYNNEI. The CDR3 reads CASSNLSGTGLGNQPQHF. The DNA for the CDR3 is TGTGCCAGCAGCAACCTATCGGGGACAGGGCTAGGCAATCAGCCCCAGCATTTT.

J is TRBJ2-7 and V is TRBV27, with TRBD2 matching over 7 bases. Germline V gene data show CDR1 as MNHEY and CDR2 as SMNVEV (reference sequence). This CDR3 has 15 residues. The ends lost 2 bases at V and 0 bases at J; junction bases unmatched: 4. The CDR3, as DNA: TGTGCCAGCAGTTTAGGGGGGGGGTCCTCCTACGAGCAGTACTTC. Its translation: CASSLGGGSSYEQYF.

The V call is TRBV5-1, the J call TRBJ2-2, with 9 bases matching TRBD2. The CDR3 spans 18 residues. CDR1 is SGHRS, CDR2 YFSETQ, per germline. V shed 7 bases, J shed 2 bases, and the junction held 15 bases outside the gene matches. The CDR3 sequence: CASRHPGRGGLNTGELFF. Written as DNA, the CDR3 is TGCGCCAGCCGCCATCCGGGGCGGGGGGGCCTAAACACCGGGGAGCTGTTTTTT. The complete variable domain, with remaining parts taken from reference TRBV5-1 and TRBJ2-2, reads KAGVTQTPRYLIKTRGQQVTLSCSPISGHRSVSWYQQTPGQGLQFLFEYFSETQRNKGNFPGRFSGRQFSNSRSEMNVSTLELGDSALYLCASRHPGRGGLNTGELFFGEGSRLTVL.

The rearrangement uses TRBV6-5 and TRBJ1-2; 8 positions match TRBD1. CDR1 is MNHEY and CDR2 is SVGAGI in the germline V gene. After removal of 7 bases from V and 8 bases from J, the junction contained 9 bases not matched to a gene. The CDR3 consists of 13 residues. The chain's CDR3 is CASNPRTGQGYTF. The CDR3 DNA is TGTGCCAGCAACCCCCGGACAGGGCAGGGCTACACCTTC.